This T cell receptor (beta chain) was captured by sequencing in a study of T cell responses to AZD1222 COVID-19 vaccine. Only in-frame clones appear in the TCRdb table, and some are missing; sequencing was by immunoSEQ multiplex PCR. The sample yields about 130,000 clones, around 90% seen once. The CDR3 contains 14 residues. Trimming took off 9 bases at V and 8 bases at J, with 21 bases between the two ends. Looked up from germline, CDR1 is SGHRS and CDR2 is YFSETQ. The genes are TRBV5-1 and TRBJ2-1; maybe TRBD2 (5 bases). Specimen: peripheral blood, collected on day 0 of AZD1222 vaccination. This clonotype originated in an adult in good health. This chain's CDR3 is CATHGGTPGDEQFF. CDR3 sequence (DNA): TGCGCCACCCACGGAGGCACCCCGGGTGATGAGCAGTTCTTC.